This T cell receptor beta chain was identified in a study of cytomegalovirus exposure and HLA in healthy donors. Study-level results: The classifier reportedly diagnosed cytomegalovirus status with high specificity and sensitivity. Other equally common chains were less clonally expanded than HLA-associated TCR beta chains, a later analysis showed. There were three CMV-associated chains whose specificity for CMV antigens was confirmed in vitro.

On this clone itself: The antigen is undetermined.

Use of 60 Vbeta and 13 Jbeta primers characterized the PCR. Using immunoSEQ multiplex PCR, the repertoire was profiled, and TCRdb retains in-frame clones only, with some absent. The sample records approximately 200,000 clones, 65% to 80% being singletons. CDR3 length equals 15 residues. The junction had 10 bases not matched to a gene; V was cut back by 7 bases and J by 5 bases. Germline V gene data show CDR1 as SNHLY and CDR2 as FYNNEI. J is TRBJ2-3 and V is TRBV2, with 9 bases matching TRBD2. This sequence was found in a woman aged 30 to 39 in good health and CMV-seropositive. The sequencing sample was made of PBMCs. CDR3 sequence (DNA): TGTGCCAGCAAGGCTAGCGGGGAGCCCGGAGATACGCAGTATTTT. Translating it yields CASKASGEPGDTQYF.